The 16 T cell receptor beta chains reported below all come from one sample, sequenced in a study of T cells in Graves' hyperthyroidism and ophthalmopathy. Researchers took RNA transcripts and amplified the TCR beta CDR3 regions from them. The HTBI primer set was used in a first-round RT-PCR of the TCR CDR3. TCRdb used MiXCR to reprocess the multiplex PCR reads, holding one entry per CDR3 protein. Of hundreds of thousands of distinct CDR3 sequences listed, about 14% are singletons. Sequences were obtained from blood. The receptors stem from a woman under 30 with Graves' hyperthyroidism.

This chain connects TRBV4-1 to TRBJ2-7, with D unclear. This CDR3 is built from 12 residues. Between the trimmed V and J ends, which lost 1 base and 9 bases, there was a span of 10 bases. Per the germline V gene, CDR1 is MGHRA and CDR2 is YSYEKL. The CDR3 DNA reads TGCGCCAGCAGCCAAGGAGCGATGGGGCAGTACTTC. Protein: CASSQGAMGQYF.

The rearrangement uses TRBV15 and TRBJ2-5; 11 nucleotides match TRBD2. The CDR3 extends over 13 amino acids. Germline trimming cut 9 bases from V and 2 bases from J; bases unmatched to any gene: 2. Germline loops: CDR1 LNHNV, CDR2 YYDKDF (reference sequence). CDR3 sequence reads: CATRTSGQETQYF. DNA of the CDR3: TGTGCCACGAGGACTAGCGGGCAAGAGACCCAGTACTTC.

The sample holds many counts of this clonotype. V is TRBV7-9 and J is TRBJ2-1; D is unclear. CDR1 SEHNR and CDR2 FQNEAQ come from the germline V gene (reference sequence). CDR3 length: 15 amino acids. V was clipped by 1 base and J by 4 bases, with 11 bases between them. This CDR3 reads CASSLEPVGYNEQFF. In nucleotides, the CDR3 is TGTGCCAGCAGCTTAGAGCCAGTAGGATACAATGAGCAGTTCTTC.

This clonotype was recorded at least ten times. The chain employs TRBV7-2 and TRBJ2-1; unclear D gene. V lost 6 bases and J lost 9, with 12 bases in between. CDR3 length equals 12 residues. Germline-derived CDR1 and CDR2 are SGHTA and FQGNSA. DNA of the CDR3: TGTGCCAGCAGTAAAAACATTGGTGAGCAGTTCTTC. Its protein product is CASSKNIGEQFF.

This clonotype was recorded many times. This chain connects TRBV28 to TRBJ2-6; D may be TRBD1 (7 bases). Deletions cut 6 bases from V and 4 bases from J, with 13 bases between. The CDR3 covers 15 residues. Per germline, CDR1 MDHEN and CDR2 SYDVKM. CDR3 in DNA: TGTGCCAGCAGCCAGGGGGGCTCCGGGGCCAACGTCCTGACTTTC. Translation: CASSQGGSGANVLTF.

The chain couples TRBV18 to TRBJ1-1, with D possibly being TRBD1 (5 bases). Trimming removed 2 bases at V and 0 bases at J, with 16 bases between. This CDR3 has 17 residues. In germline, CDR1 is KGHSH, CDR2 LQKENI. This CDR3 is CASSPVFGAGLNTEAFF. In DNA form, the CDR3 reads TGTGCCAGCTCACCAGTTTTCGGGGCAGGCCTGAACACTGAAGCTTTCTTT.

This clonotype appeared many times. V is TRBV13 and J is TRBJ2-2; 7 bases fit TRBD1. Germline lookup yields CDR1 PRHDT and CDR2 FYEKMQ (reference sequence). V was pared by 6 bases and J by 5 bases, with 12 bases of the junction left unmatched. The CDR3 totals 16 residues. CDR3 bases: TGTGCCAGCAGTCCGCAGGGGGAAAGGAGGACCGGGGAGCTGTTTTTT. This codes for CASSPQGERRTGELFF.

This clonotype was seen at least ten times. Here the CDR3 reads CASSQTEVYNEQFF. CDR3 coding DNA: TGCGCCAGCAGCCAAACCGAGGTGTACAATGAGCAGTTCTTC. The V and J genes are TRBV4-3 and TRBJ2-1; no firm D call. The CDR3 consists of 14 residues. V lost 2 bases, J lost 4 bases, and 9 bases lay in between. Germline V gene data show CDR1 as LGHNA and CDR2 as YSLEER.

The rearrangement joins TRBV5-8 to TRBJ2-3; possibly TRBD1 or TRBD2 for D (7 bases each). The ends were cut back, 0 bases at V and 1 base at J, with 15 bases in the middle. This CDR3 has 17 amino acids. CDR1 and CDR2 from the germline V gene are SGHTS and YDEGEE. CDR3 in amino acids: CASSLDATGRGTDTQYF. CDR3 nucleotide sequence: TGTGCCAGCAGCTTGGACGCGACAGGGAGGGGCACAGATACGCAGTATTTT.

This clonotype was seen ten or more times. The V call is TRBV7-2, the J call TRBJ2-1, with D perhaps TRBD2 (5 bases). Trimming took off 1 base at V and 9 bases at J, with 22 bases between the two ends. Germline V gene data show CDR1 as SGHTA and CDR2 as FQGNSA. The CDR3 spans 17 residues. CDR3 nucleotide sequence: TGTGCCAGCAGCTTAGATTTCGGGGTAGCTAGGACTCGTGAGCAGTTCTTC. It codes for CASSLDFGVARTREQFF.

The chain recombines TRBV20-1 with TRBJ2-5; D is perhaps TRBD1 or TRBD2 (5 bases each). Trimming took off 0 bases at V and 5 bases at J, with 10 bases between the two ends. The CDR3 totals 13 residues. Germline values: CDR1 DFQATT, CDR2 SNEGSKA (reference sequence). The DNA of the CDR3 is TGCAGTGCTAGAGATGGGGGATGGGAGACCCAGTACTTC. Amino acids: CSARDGGWETQYF.

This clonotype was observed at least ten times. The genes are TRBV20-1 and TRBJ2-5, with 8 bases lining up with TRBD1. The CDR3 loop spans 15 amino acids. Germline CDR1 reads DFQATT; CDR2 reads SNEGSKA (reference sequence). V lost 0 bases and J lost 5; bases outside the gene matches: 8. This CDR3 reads CSARDPNQGAETQYF. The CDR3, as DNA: TGCAGTGCTAGAGACCCAAATCAGGGGGCGGAGACCCAGTACTTC.

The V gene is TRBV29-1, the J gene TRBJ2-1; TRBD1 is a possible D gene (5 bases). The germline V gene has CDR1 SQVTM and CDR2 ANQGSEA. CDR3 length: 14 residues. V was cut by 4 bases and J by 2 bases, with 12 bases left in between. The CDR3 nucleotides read TGCAGCGTTGGGACAAGGGTGCCCTACAATGAGCAGTTCTTC. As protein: CSVGTRVPYNEQFF.

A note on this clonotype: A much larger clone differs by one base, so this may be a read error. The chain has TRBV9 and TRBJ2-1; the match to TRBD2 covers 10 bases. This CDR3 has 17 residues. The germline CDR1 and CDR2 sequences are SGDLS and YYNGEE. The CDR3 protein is CANSGGGASGEYNEQFF. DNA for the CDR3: TGTGCCAACAGCGGGGGGGGGGCTAGCGGGGAATACAATGAGCAGTTCTTC.

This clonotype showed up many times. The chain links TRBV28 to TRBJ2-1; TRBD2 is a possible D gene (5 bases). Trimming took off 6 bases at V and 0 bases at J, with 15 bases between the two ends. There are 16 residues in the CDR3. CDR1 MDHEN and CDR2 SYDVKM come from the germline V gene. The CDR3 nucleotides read TGTGCCAGCAGCTCACTCGGACTGAGCTCCTACAATGAGCAGTTCTTC. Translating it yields CASSSLGLSSYNEQFF.

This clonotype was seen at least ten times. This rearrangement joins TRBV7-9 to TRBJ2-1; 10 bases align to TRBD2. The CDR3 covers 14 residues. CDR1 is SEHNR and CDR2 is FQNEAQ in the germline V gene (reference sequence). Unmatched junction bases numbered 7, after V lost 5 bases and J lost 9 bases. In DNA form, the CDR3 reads TGTGCCAGCAGCCCGAAGCGGGAGGGCAGTGAGCAGTTCTTC. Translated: CASSPKREGSEQFF.